This T cell receptor (beta chain) was captured in a study of blood T cell repertoires in COVID-19. Looking at the study overall: Both acute and convalescent COVID-19 samples were obtained from the United States, Italy and Spain. Sample material is recorded as cDNA or gDNA derived from T cells, B-cell-depleted T cells, or PBMCs.

In the original analysis: Researchers report that nucleated cell counts were estimated from reference gene primer amplification. Only in-frame clones appear in the TCRdb table, and some are missing; sequencing was by immunoSEQ multiplex PCR. From that table come the V and J calls and clone size; the DNA was used to work out D and trimming. The sample carries over 120,000 clones, nearly 85% recorded once. The CDR3 extends over 14 amino acids. In germline, CDR1 is SEHNR, CDR2 FQNEAQ (reference sequence). V was pared by 3 bases and J by 3 bases, with 4 bases of the junction left unmatched. The TCR comes from a human donor in a cohort sampled during active COVID-19. The chain recombines TRBV7-9 with TRBJ1-1, with 7 bases that match TRBD1. Sequencing was performed on peripheral blood. The CDR3 region is CASSFGGGHTEAFF. CDR3 nucleotides: TGTGCCAGCAGCTTTGGAGGGGGCCACACTGAAGCTTTCTTT. The full variable domain, in which reference TRBV7-9 and TRBJ1-1 provide the parts outside the CDR3, is DTGVSQNPRHKITKRGQNVTFRCDPISEHNRLYWYRQTLGQGPEFLTYFQNEAQLEKSRLLSDRFSAERPKGSFSTLEIQRTEQGDSAMYLCASSFGGGHTEAFFGQGTRLTVV.